The text below deals with one T cell receptor beta chain. Adult Caucasians living in Nashville, Tennessee made up all of the donors. CD4+ cells yielded CD45RA+ naive and CD45RA-negative memory subsets. These data come from a study of shared clonotypes between healthy human individuals. Germline CDR1 and CDR2: DFQATT and SNEGSKA (reference sequence). This CDR3 comprises 11 residues. The V end was cut by 0 bases, the J end by 10 bases, with 9 bases between. This table comes from immunoSEQ multiplex PCR, and its TCRdb copy is limited to in-frame clones, with some not included. The profile covers about 980,000 clones, with 60% to 85% appearing a single time and roughly 1.5% taken by the ten largest.

The sequencing sample was made of memory CD4+ T cells sorted from blood. Stated subset: CD45RA-negative fraction. The rearrangement uses TRBV20-1 and TRBJ1-2, with a weak D call TRBD1 (5 bases). The TCR was taken from a man younger than 35 in good health. The CDR3 DNA sequence: TGCAGTGCTAGAGACGGGACTTACTACACCTTC. Its protein product is CSARDGTYYTF.